The rows below give T cell receptor beta chains drawn from one sample of a study of memory CD4+ T cells and cytomegalovirus serostatus. Only in-frame clones appear in the TCRdb table, and some are missing; sequencing was by immunoSEQ multiplex PCR. Among fewer than 35,000 clones listed, under 85% were seen once. Sample: memory CD4+ T cells from blood. These receptors originate from an adult in good health and CMV-seronegative. Both conserved end residues are part of each CDR3. Fields, in order: V gene, D gene, J gene, clone size, CDR3 protein, CDR3 DNA. A D gene is named only where the DNA matches it firmly. For some rows the clone size is stated as once, few or many, or as a class when expanded; others skip it.

TRBV4-1,-,TRBJ2-5,-,CASSQDGRNGETQYF,TGCGCCAGCAGCCAAGATGGGAGAAACGGGGAGACCCAGTACTTC
TRBV19,-,TRBJ2-7,few,CASSTRVGPYEQYF,TGTGCCAGTAGTACAAGGGTCGGACCCTACGAGCAGTACTTC
TRBV7-2,-,TRBJ1-5,-,CASSFAGGNQPQHF,TGTGCCAGCAGCTTTGCAGGGGGCAATCAGCCCCAGCATTTT
TRBV5-1,-,TRBJ1-1,-,CASSLDGVVAEAFF,TGCGCCAGCAGCTTGGACGGGGTGGTCGCTGAAGCTTTCTTT
TRBV18,-,TRBJ1-6,-,CASSPTAPGNSPLHF,TGTGCCAGCTCACCAACGGCTCCAGGCAATTCACCCCTCCACTTT
TRBV5-1,-,TRBJ2-3,-,CASSLGQGLQYF,TGCGCCAGCAGCTTGGGCCAGGGTCTGCAGTATTTT
TRBV18,-,TRBJ1-3,few,CASSPLVTGTSGNTIYF,TGTGCCAGCTCACCACTGGTTACCGGGACCTCTGGAAACACCATATATTTT
TRBV19,-,TRBJ2-5,-,CASSLSHASQETQYF,TGTGCCAGTAGCCTCTCCCACGCAAGCCAAGAGACCCAGTACTTC
TRBV28,TRBD1,TRBJ2-3,-,CASSSRTGGTDTQYF,TGTGCCAGCAGTTCCCGGACAGGGGGCACAGATACGCAGTATTTT
TRBV2,-,TRBJ1-2,few,CASSVLQTYGYTF,TGTGCCAGCAGTGTGCTACAGACTTATGGCTACACCTTC
TRBV21-1,-,TRBJ1-1,-,CASSNVSTLGFGGDTEAFF,TGTGCCAGCAGCAACGTTAGTACTCTCGGGTTCGGAGGAGACACTGAAGCTTTCTTT
TRBV7-9,TRBD2,TRBJ2-3,-,CASSLASGNTDTQYF,TGTGCCAGCAGCTTAGCTAGCGGGAACACAGATACGCAGTATTTT
TRBV2,TRBD1,TRBJ1-1,-,CASSETGRGVNTEAFF,TGTGCCAGCAGTGAGACAGGGAGAGGGGTGAACACTGAAGCTTTCTTT
TRBV19,-,TRBJ1-2,-,CASSPLGDGGDYGYTF,TGTGCCAGTAGTCCCCTGGGGGACGGGGGTGACTATGGCTACACCTTC
TRBV2,-,TRBJ1-3,-,CASSGGGVSGNTIYF,TGTGCCAGCAGTGGTGGAGGCGTATCTGGAAACACCATATATTTT
TRBV30,-,TRBJ2-7,-,CAWNEGFYEQYF,TGTGCCTGGAACGAGGGATTCTACGAGCAGTACTTC
TRBV27,-,TRBJ2-2,-,CASWTLNTGELFF,TGTGCCAGCTGGACCCTGAACACCGGGGAGCTGTTTTTT
TRBV7-3,-,TRBJ2-1,-,CASSSNNFGEQFF,TGTGCCAGCAGCTCCAATAATTTTGGTGAGCAGTTCTTC
TRBV5-6,TRBD2,TRBJ2-3,-,CASSFHSGGQDTQYF,TGTGCCAGCAGCTTTCATAGCGGGGGGCAAGATACGCAGTATTTT
TRBV5-4,TRBD1,TRBJ1-1,-,CASSSGQGPNTEAFF,TGTGCCAGCAGCTCTGGACAGGGCCCGAACACTGAAGCTTTCTTT